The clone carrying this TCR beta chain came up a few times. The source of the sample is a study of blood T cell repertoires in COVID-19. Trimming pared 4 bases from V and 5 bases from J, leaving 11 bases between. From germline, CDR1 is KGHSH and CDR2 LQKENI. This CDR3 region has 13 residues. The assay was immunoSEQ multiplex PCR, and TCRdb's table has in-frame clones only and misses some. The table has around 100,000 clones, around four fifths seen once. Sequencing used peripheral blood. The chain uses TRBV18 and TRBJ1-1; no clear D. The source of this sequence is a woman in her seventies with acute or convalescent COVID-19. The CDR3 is CASSRELSTEAFF. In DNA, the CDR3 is TGTGCCAGCTCACGAGAACTGTCTACTGAAGCTTTCTTT.